This T cell receptor beta chain was identified during a study of T cell responses to AZD1222 COVID-19 vaccine. Broader study findings: Every sample of the repertoires postdated the peak T cell response.

Comment on this clone: Its antigen is undetermined.

TCRdb's copy holds only in-frame clones and misses some; the assay was immunoSEQ multiplex PCR. The table lists about 120,000 clones, roughly 88% of them singletons. Sequences were derived from peripheral blood, sampled on day 0 of MenACWY control vaccination. This sequence originates from an adult in good health.

In nucleotides, the CDR3 is TGCGCCAGCAGCCAGAATCTCCGGGACACCTACACCTTC. The encoded protein is CASSQNLRDTYTF. The chain has TRBV4-1 and TRBJ1-2; maybe TRBD1 (6 bases). Germline loops: CDR1 MGHRA, CDR2 YSYEKL. Trimming pared 3 bases from V and 10 bases from J, leaving 15 bases between. The CDR3 contains 13 residues.